The 10 T cell receptor beta chains below were found in one sample sequenced in a study of cytomegalovirus exposure and HLA in healthy donors. Repertoires were generated with immunoSEQ multiplex PCR, while TCRdb's copy carries only in-frame clones and drops some. The sample records fewer than 120,000 clones, approximately 90% being singletons. The sequencing sample was made of PBMCs. The receptors come from a woman aged 30 to 39 in good health and CMV-seropositive.

This chain joins TRBV7-6 and TRBJ2-1; 10 nucleotides line up with TRBD2. With 7 bases clipped from V and 3 bases from J, the junction kept 9 bases outside the gene matches. The CDR3 has 16 residues. The germline gives CDR1 SGHVS, CDR2 FNYEAQ. The DNA for the CDR3 is TGTGCCAGCACGCCTTTAGCGGGAGGCCACTACAATGAGCAGTTCTTC. Translation gives CASTPLAGGHYNEQFF.

This clone has a single count. The chain links TRBV2 to TRBJ2-3, with TRBD2 matching 9 bases. The CDR3 spans 14 residues. Trimming cost V 8 bases and J 0 bases; bases outside gene matches: 3. Germline V gives CDR1 SNHLY, CDR2 FYNNEI. As DNA, the CDR3 is TGTGCCAGCGGCGGGGGGGACAGCACAGATACGCAGTATTTT. Protein product: CASGGGDSTDTQYF.

The chain employs TRBV9 and TRBJ1-6; no clear D. Germline V gene sequence: CDR1 SGDLS, CDR2 YYNGEE. The CDR3 consists of 15 residues. Between the trimmed V and J ends, which lost 0 bases and 5 bases, there was a span of 9 bases. CDR3 DNA: TGTGCCAGCAGCGTAGCAGGAAGAAATAATTCACCCCTCCACTTT. The encoded protein is CASSVAGRNNSPLHF.

The chain is built from TRBV4-3 and TRBJ2-3, with TRBD2 identical over 11 bases. CDR3 length equals 14 residues. Unmatched junction bases numbered 1, after V lost 4 bases and J lost 4 bases. CDR1 and CDR2 (germline): LGHNA, YSLEER. CDR3 loop: CASSLSGGADTQYF. The CDR3 nucleotides are TGCGCCAGCAGCCTTAGCGGGGGGGCAGATACGCAGTATTTT.

The chain carries TRBV12-5 and TRBJ1-5; TRBD1 matches at 11 bases. This CDR3 has 15 amino acids. V was clipped by 6 bases and J by 5 bases; unmatched bases: 6. CDR1 and CDR2 (germline): LGHNT, FRNRAP. CDR3 DNA sequence: TGTGCTAGTGGGACGGACAGGGGGCTTGATCAGCCCCAGCATTTT. Its protein is CASGTDRGLDQPQHF.

The J gene is TRBJ2-2, the V gene TRBV15; a weak D match, TRBD2 (7 bases). Trimming left V 0 bases short and J 5 bases short, with 13 bases between. This CDR3 spans 16 amino acids. Looked up from germline, CDR1 is LNHNV and CDR2 is YYDKDF (reference sequence). The CDR3 loop is CATSRDGGARTGELFF. In nucleotides, the CDR3 is TGTGCCACCAGCAGAGATGGGGGGGCCAGGACCGGGGAGCTGTTTTTT.

The rearrangement joins TRBV14 to TRBJ1-2; tentative D call: TRBD1 (5 bases). The CDR3 totals 13 residues. From germline, CDR1 is SGHDN and CDR2 FVKESK. V lost 1 base and J lost 5, with 8 bases in between. The CDR3 sequence: CASSQGGGYGYTF. The CDR3 DNA follows: TGTGCCAGCAGCCAAGGGGGCGGATATGGCTACACCTTC.

The chain employs TRBV13 and TRBJ2-7; TRBD2 agrees at 9 bases. The CDR3 length is 15 residues. V lost 0 bases to trimming and J lost 0 bases; unmatched junction nucleotides: 0. Germline V CDR1 and CDR2: PRHDT, FYEKMQ (reference sequence). CDR3 sequence reads: CASSLGRGGSYEQYF. CDR3 in DNA: TGTGCCAGCAGCTTAGGGCGGGGGGGCTCCTACGAGCAGTACTTC.

The DNA of the CDR3 is TGCGCCAGCAGTGGACAGGGGAGCACAGATACGCAGTATTTT. It codes for CASSGQGSTDTQYF. The rearrangement links TRBV10-2 to TRBJ2-3; TRBD1 aligns across 8 bases. Germline V CDR1 and CDR2: WSHSY, SAAADI. The CDR3 is 14 residues long. After removal of 4 bases from V and 0 bases from J, the junction contained 0 bases not matched to a gene.

The CDR3 here is CASSSGTGLKETQYF. The CDR3 coding sequence is TGTGCCAGCAGCTCCGGGACAGGGCTTAAAGAGACCCAGTACTTC. V gene TRBV7-9 combines with J gene TRBJ2-5; 9 nucleotides align to TRBD1. CDR3 length equals 15 residues. Trimming removed 4 bases from V and 3 bases from J; junction bases left unmatched: 6. Germline loops: CDR1 SEHNR, CDR2 FQNEAQ (reference sequence).